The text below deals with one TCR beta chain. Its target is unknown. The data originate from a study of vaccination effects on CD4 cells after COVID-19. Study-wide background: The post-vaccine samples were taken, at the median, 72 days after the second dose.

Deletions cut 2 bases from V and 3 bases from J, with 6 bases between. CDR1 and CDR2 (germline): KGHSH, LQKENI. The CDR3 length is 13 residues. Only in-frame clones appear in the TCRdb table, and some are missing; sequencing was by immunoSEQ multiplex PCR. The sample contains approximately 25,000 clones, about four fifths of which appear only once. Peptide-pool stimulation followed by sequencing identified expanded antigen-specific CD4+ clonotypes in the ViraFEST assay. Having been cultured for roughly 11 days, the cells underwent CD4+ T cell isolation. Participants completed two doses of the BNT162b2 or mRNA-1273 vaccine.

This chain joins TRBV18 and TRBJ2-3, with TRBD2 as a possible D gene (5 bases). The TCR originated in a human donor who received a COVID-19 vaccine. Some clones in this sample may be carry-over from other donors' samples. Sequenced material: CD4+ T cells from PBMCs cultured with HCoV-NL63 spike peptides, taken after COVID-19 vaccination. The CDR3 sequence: CASSPGRTDTQYF. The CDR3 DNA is TGTGCCAGCTCACCAGGGAGAACAGATACGCAGTATTTT. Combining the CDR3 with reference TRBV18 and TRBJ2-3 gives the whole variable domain NAGVMQNPRHLVRRRGQEARLRCSPMKGHSHVYWYRQLPEEGLKFMVYLQKENIIDESGMPKERFSAEFPKEGPSILRIQQVVRGDSAAYFCASSPGRTDTQYFGPGTRLTVL.